These 22 T cell receptor beta chains were all obtained from the same sample, sequenced in a study of T cell repertoires in cytomegalovirus infection. Their specific antigens are unknown. TCRdb re-called the reads with MiXCR, one entry per CDR3 protein. The table shows hundreds of thousands of distinct CDR3 sequences, with under 55% occurring only once. The sequenced sample was cultured PBMCs, obtained from culture after CMV antigen stimulation. The receptors were gathered from a human donor in good health (CMV status not recorded). Some clones in this sample may be carry-over from other donors' samples.

This clonotype was detected a few times. This chain links TRBV7-2 with TRBJ2-2; D gene uncertain. Trimming removed 1 base at V and 4 bases at J, with 7 bases between. CDR1 is SGHTA, CDR2 FQGNSA, per germline. The CDR3 is 14 residues long. CDR3 nucleotides: TGTGCCAGCAGCTTAGGGGCCGCCACCGGGGAGCTGTTTTTT. Its protein is CASSLGAATGELFF.

This clonotype was seen more than once but under ten times. The chain employs TRBV24-1 and TRBJ2-1; no definite D call. Trimming took 3 bases from V and 7 from J, leaving 12 bases between them. Germline CDR1 reads KGHDR; CDR2 reads SFDVKD. The CDR3 runs to 14 residues. The CDR3 sequence: CATSDISSGNEQFF. CDR3 sequence (DNA): TGTGCCACCAGTGATATCTCTAGTGGGAATGAGCAGTTCTTC.

This clonotype came up a few times. V is TRBV7-2 and J is TRBJ2-5; 13 bases agree with TRBD2. This CDR3 region has 16 residues. J was trimmed by 5 bases and V by 4 bases; bases with no gene match: 7. Germline CDR1 is SGHTA and CDR2 is FQGNSA. CDR3 DNA: TGTGCCAGCAGCTCAGGACTAGCGGGAGCCACGGAGACCCAGTACTTC. Translation gives CASSSGLAGATETQYF.

The chain links TRBV4-1 to TRBJ2-3; D gene ambiguous. Trimming left V 3 bases short and J 11 bases short, with 12 bases between. The CDR3 spans 12 residues. The germline CDR1 and CDR2 sequences are MGHRA and YSYEKL. The CDR3 bases are TGCGCCAGCAGCCAGGTGACCGGAAAGCAGTATTTT. It codes for CASSQVTGKQYF.

The sample holds a few counts of this clonotype. CDR3 protein: CAISESHAGQGEKLFF. CDR3 DNA sequence: TGTGCCATCAGTGAGTCACATGCGGGGCAAGGTGAAAAACTGTTTTTT. V gene TRBV10-3 combines with J gene TRBJ1-4, with D tentatively TRBD1 (5 bases). This CDR3 region has 16 residues. CDR1 is ENHRY and CDR2 is SYGVKD in the germline V gene. V was shortened by 0 bases and J by 7 bases, with 15 bases between the two germline ends.

CDR3 nucleotide sequence: TGCAGTGCCCCTGGGGGAGCGGGAGTGGAAGAGACCCAGTACTTC. Translated, it gives CSAPGGAGVEETQYF. The chain carries TRBV20-1 and TRBJ2-5, with 8 bases fitting TRBD2. V lost 6 bases and J lost 3; bases outside the gene matches: 12. The CDR3 consists of 15 residues. Germline lookup yields CDR1 DFQATT and CDR2 SNEGSKA (reference sequence).

V is TRBV27 and J is TRBJ1-5; 8 bases are a match to TRBD1. CDR1 and CDR2 (germline): MNHEY, SMNVEV (reference sequence). The junction had 16 bases not matched to a gene; V was cut back by 4 bases and J by 14 bases. This CDR3 is built from 15 residues. The CDR3 DNA reads as TGTGCCAGCAGTTCAAACTACCCCCCCGACAGGGGAGAGCATTTT. As protein: CASSSNYPPDRGEHF.

This clonotype was picked up a small number of times. This rearrangement joins TRBV28 to TRBJ1-5; 8 nucleotides align to TRBD1. Germline V gives CDR1 MDHEN, CDR2 SYDVKM. J lost 6 bases, V lost 0 bases, and 4 bases had no gene match. The length of the CDR3 is 15 residues. This chain's CDR3 is CASSLWGTGGQPQHF. Here the CDR3 DNA reads TGTGCCAGCAGTTTATGGGGTACAGGGGGTCAGCCCCAGCATTTT.

This clonotype was detected a few times. V is TRBV12-3 or TRBV12-4 and J is TRBJ1-1; D not resolved. This CDR3 is built from 15 residues. V was clipped by 5 bases and J by 1 base, with 14 bases between them. The CDR3 here is CASSLRIDGNTEAFF. The CDR3 nucleotides are TGTGCCAGCAGTCTACGCATTGACGGGAACACTGAAGCTTTCTTT.

The chain has TRBV6-6 and TRBJ2-2; D unclear. Germline V gene sequence: CDR1 MNHNY, CDR2 SVGAGI (reference sequence). The CDR3 runs 12 residues. Between the trimmed V and J ends, which lost 5 bases and 6 bases, there was a span of 7 bases. The CDR3 DNA follows: TGTGCCAGCAGTGCTAGGTCCGGGGAGCTGTTTTTT. Translating gives CASSARSGELFF.

The V and J genes are TRBV19 and TRBJ2-7, with 7 bases identical to TRBD1. The CDR3 is made up of 14 amino acids. Germline V gene data show CDR1 as LNHDA and CDR2 as SQIVND (reference sequence). V shed 4 bases, J shed 5 bases, and the junction held 8 bases outside the gene matches. CDR3 sequence (DNA): TGTGCCAGTAGTAGAGGACAGGTTACCCACGAGCAGTACTTC. It is translated as CASSRGQVTHEQYF.

The rearrangement links TRBV15 to TRBJ2-2; D gene ambiguous. The CDR3 runs 11 residues. V lost 1 base, J lost 7 bases, and 1 base lay in between. Germline V CDR1 and CDR2: LNHNV, YYDKDF (reference sequence). The CDR3 DNA sequence: TGTGCCACCAGCAGAGGCGGGGAGCTGTTTTTT. It yields the protein CATSRGGELFF.

The chain combines TRBV5-6 with TRBJ1-2; 7 bases fit TRBD1. The CDR3 is 14 amino acids. Germline CDR1 and CDR2: SGHDT and YYEEEE. J was trimmed by 4 bases and V by 4 bases; bases with no gene match: 7. The CDR3: CASSRDSRAYGYTF. CDR3 coding DNA: TGTGCCAGCAGCCGGGACAGTAGAGCCTATGGCTACACCTTC. The complete variable domain, with remaining parts taken from reference TRBV5-6 and TRBJ1-2, reads DAGVTQSPTHLIKTRGQQVTLRCSPKSGHDTVSWYQQALGQGPQFIFQYYEEEERQRGNFPDRFSGHQFPNYSSELNVNALLLGDSALYLCASSRDSRAYGYTFGSGTRLTVV.

The gene calls are TRBV20-1 and TRBJ2-4, with 9 bases that match TRBD2. CDR3 length equals 17 residues. The V segment lost 0 bases and the J segment 0 bases; nucleotides outside the gene matches: 6. Germline CDR1 and CDR2: DFQATT and SNEGSKA (reference sequence). The CDR3 DNA follows: TGCAGTGCTAGAGAGGTGGCTAGCGGGGTAGCCAAAAACATTCAGTACTTC. This translates into CSAREVASGVAKNIQYF.

This rearrangement joins TRBV7-8 to TRBJ1-2, with D possibly being TRBD1 (5 bases). V shed 5 bases and J shed 8 bases, with 12 bases lying between them. Germline CDR1 and CDR2: SGHVS and FQNEAQ. The CDR3 consists of 12 residues. The CDR3 nucleotides read TGTGCCAGCAGCCCCCAGGGACGCGGCTACACCTTC. Translated, it gives CASSPQGRGYTF.

This rearrangement joins TRBV20-1 to TRBJ2-3; 13 bases are shared with TRBD2. The V and J ends lost 5 bases and 4 bases, in that order; junction bases with no gene match: 12. CDR1 is DFQATT, CDR2 SNEGSKA, per germline (reference sequence). The CDR3 is 17 amino acids. The CDR3 nucleotides are TGCAGTGCTCCCTCCCCACTAGCGGGAGGGCCGTCAGATACGCAGTATTTT. Translating gives CSAPSPLAGGPSDTQYF.

The rearrangement uses TRBV7-9 and TRBJ1-2; TRBD1 is a possible D gene (6 bases). Trimming cost V 4 bases and J 4 bases, with 16 bases left between them. The CDR3 extends over 15 amino acids. Germline CDR1 reads SEHNR; CDR2 reads FQNEAQ (reference sequence). CDR3 loop: CASSSNPQGSYGYTF. As DNA, the CDR3 is TGTGCCAGCAGCTCCAACCCTCAGGGGAGCTATGGCTACACCTTC.

The chain couples TRBV7-6 to TRBJ2-2, with a weak D call TRBD2 (6 bases). The germline V and J ends were trimmed by 8 bases and 5 bases, with 12 bases remaining between them. CDR3 length equals 13 residues. Germline CDR1 and CDR2: SGHVS and FNYEAQ. CDR3 region: CASGEAPTGELFF. In DNA form, the CDR3 reads TGTGCCAGCGGGGAGGCCCCAACCGGGGAGCTGTTTTTT. Supplemented by reference TRBV7-6 and TRBJ2-2, the full variable domain reads GAGVSQSPRYKVTKRGQDVALRCDPISGHVSLYWYRQALGQGPEFLTYFNYEAQQDKSGLPNDRFSAERPEGSISTLTIQRTEQRDSAMYRCASGEAPTGELFFGEGSRLTVL.

The chain is built from TRBV2 and TRBJ2-7; no clear D. Deletions cut 7 bases from V and 0 bases from J, with 13 bases between. Germline loops: CDR1 SNHLY, CDR2 FYNNEI. The CDR3 totals 14 residues. In DNA form, the CDR3 reads TGTGCCAGCAATCAGCGTAAGAGCTCCTACGAGCAGTACTTC. Translated: CASNQRKSSYEQYF. Together with reference TRBV2 and TRBJ2-7, the CDR3 gives the full variable domain: EPEVTQTPSHQVTQMGQEVILRCVPISNHLYFYWYRQILGQKVEFLVSFYNNEISEKSEIFDDQFSVERPDGSNFTLKIRSTKLEDSAMYFCASNQRKSSYEQYFGPGTRLTVT.

Only a few counts were recorded for this clonotype. This chain connects TRBV29-1 to TRBJ1-1, with TRBD1 matching 7 bases. The V gene's germline CDR1 is SQVTM and CDR2 ANQGSEA. This CDR3 has 12 amino acids. Trimming at V came to 8 bases and at J to 3 bases, leaving 6 bases not matched to a gene. CDR3 nucleotide sequence: TGCAGCCTCCGACAGGGAGACACTGAAGCTTTCTTT. Protein sequence: CSLRQGDTEAFF.

V is TRBV12-3 or TRBV12-4 and J is TRBJ1-1; D unclear. This CDR3 region has 14 residues. The V gene lost 2 bases and the J gene lost 6 bases, with 13 bases spanning the gap. The CDR3 DNA sequence: TGTGCCAGCAGTTTATGGCAGGTTCGTCCTGAAGCTTTCTTT. Translated: CASSLWQVRPEAFF.

This clonotype was recorded a few times. J is TRBJ2-3 and V is TRBV7-2, with D possibly matching TRBD2 (6 bases). The CDR3 runs to 14 residues. Trimming stripped 1 base from V and 10 bases from J, with 15 bases between. From germline, CDR1 is SGHTA and CDR2 FQGNSA. The CDR3 here is CASSLGSGLLAQYF. CDR3 nucleotide sequence: TGTGCCAGCAGCTTAGGGAGCGGGCTTCTGGCGCAGTATTTT.